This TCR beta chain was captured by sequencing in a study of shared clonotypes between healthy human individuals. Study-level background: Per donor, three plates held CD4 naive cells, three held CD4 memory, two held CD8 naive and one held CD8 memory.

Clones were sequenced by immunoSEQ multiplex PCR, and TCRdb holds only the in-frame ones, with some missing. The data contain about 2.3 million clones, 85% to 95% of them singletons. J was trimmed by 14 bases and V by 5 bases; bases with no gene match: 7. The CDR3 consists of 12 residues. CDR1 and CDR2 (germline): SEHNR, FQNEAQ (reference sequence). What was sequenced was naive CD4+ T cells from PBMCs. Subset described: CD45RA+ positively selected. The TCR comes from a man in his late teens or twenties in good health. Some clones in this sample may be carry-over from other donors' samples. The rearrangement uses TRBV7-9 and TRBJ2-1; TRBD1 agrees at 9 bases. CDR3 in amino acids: CASSTTGGREFF. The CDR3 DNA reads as TGTGCCAGCAGCACCACAGGGGGCAGGGAGTTCTTC.